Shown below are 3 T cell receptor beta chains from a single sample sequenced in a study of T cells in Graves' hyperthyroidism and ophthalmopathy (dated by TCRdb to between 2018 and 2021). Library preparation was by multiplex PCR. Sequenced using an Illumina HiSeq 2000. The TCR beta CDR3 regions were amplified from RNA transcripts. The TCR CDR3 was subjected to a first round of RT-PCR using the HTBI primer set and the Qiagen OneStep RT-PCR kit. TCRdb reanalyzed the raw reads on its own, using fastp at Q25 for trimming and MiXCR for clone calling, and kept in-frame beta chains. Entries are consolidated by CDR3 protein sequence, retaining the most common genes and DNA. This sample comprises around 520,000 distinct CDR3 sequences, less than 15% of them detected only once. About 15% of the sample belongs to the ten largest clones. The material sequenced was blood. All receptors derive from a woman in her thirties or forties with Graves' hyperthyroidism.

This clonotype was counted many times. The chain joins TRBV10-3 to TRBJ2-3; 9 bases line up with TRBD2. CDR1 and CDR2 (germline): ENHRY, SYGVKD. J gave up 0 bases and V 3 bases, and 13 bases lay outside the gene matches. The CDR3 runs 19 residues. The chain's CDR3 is CAISEPGGTTSGSTDTQYF. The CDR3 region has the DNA TGTGCCATCAGTGAACCCGGGGGGACCACTAGCGGGAGCACAGATACGCAGTATTTT.

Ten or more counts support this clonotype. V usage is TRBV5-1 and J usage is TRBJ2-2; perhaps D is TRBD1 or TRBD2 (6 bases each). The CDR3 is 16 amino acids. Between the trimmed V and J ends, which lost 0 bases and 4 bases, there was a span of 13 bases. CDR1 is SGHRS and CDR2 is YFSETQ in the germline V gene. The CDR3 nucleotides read TGCGCCAGCAGCTTGGCGGGGGCACAGGGCACCGGGGAGCTGTTTTTT. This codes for CASSLAGAQGTGELFF.

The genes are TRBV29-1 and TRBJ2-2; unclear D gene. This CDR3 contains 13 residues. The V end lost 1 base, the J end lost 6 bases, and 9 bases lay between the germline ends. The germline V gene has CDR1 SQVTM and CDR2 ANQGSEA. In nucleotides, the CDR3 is TGCAGCGTTGAAGGGGTCCCGCCCGGGGAGCTGTTTTTT. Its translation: CSVEGVPPGELFF.